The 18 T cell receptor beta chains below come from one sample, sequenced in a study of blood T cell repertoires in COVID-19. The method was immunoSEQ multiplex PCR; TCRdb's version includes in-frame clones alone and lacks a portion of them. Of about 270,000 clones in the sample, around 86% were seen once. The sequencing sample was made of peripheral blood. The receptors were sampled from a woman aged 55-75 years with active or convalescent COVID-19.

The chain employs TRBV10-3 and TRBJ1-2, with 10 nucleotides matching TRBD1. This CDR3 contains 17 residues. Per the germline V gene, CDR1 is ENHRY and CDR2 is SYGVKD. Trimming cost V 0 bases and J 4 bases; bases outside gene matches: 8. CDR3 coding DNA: TGTGCCATCAGTGAGTCCGCGGGACAGGGGCGATTCTATGGCTACACCTTC. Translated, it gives CAISESAGQGRFYGYTF.

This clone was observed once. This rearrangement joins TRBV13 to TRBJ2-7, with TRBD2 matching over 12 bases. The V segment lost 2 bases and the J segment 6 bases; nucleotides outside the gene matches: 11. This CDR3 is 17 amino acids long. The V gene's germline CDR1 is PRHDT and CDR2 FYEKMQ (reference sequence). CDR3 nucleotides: TGTGCCAGCAGCTTACTAGCGGGGGGGCCGCGGATAGCCGAGCAGTACTTC. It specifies CASSLLAGGPRIAEQYF.

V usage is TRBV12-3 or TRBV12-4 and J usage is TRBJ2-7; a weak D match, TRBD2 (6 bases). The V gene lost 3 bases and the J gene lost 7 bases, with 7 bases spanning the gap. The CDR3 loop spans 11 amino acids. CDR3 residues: CASSFGGEQYF. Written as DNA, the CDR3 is TGTGCCAGCAGTTTTGGGGGGGAGCAGTACTTC.

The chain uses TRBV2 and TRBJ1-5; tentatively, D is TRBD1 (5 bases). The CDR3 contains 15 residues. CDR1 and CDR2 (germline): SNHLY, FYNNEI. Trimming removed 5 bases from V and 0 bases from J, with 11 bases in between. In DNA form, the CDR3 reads TGTGCCAGCAGTTCATACAGGCCTAGCAATCAGCCCCAGCATTTT. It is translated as CASSSYRPSNQPQHF.

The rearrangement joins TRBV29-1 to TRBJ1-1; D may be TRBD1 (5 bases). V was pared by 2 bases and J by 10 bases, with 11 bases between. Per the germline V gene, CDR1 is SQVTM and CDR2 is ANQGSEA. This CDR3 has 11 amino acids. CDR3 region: CSVENAGVAFF. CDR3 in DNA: TGCAGCGTTGAAAACGCGGGGGTAGCTTTCTTT.

The CDR3 sequence is CASSRDRGHQPQHF. The CDR3 coding sequence is TGTGCCAGCAGCCGGGACAGGGGACATCAGCCCCAGCATTTT. The rearrangement links TRBV9 to TRBJ1-5; 10 nucleotides agree with TRBD1. Trimming cost V 4 bases and J 5 bases; bases outside gene matches: 3. CDR3 size: 14 residues. The germline gives CDR1 SGDLS, CDR2 YYNGEE.

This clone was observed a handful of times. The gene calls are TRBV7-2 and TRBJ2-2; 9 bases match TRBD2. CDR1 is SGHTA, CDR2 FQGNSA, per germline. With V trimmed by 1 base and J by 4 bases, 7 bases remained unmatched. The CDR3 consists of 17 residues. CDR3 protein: CASSLGLRGGFTGELFF. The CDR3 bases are TGTGCCAGCAGCTTAGGATTGCGGGGGGGCTTCACCGGGGAGCTGTTTTTT.

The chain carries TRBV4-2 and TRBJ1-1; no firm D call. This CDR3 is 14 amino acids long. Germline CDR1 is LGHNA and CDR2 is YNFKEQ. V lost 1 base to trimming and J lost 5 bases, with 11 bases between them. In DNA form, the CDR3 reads TGTGCCAGCAGCCAAGTGAGTACGGGGACTGAAGCTTTCTTT. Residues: CASSQVSTGTEAFF.

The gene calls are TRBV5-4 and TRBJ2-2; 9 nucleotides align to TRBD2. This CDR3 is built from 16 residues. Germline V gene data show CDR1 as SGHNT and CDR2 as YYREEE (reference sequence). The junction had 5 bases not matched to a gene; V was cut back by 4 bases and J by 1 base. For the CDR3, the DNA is TGTGCCAGCAGCGTCAGGCGGGGGGGGAACACCGGGGAGCTGTTTTTT. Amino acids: CASSVRRGGNTGELFF.

CDR3 protein: CASTGTSETNAQYF. CDR3 coding DNA: TGTGCCAGCACCGGGACTAGCGAGACTAATGCGCAGTATTTT. V is TRBV13 and J is TRBJ2-3; 10 nucleotides align to TRBD2. Trimming removed 7 bases from V and 10 bases from J; junction bases left unmatched: 11. This CDR3 is built from 14 residues. Germline V gene sequence: CDR1 PRHDT, CDR2 FYEKMQ (reference sequence).

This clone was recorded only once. The CDR3 DNA reads as TGTGCCAGCAGCGTAGCTGCCCTAGCGGGGGTTCCCTCCTACAATGAGCAGTTCTTC. Protein sequence: CASSVAALAGVPSYNEQFF. The chain couples TRBV9 to TRBJ2-1, with TRBD2 identical over 10 bases. Germline V lookup: CDR1 SGDLS, CDR2 YYNGEE. This CDR3 comprises 19 residues. V gave up 0 bases and J gave up 0 bases; unmatched junction bases: 9. Based on the CDR3 plus reference TRBV9 and TRBJ2-1, the full variable domain is DSGVTQTPKHLITATGQRVTLRCSPRSGDLSVYWYQQSLDQGLQFLIQYYNGEERAKGNILERFSAQQFPDLHSELNLSSLELGDSALYFCASSVAALAGVPSYNEQFFGPGTRLTVL.

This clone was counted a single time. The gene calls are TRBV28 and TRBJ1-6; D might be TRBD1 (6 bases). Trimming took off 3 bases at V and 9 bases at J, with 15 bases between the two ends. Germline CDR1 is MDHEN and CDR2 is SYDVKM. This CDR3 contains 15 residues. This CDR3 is CASSFPTGVGSPLHF. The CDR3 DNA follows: TGTGCCAGCAGTTTCCCGACAGGCGTGGGTTCACCCCTCCACTTT.

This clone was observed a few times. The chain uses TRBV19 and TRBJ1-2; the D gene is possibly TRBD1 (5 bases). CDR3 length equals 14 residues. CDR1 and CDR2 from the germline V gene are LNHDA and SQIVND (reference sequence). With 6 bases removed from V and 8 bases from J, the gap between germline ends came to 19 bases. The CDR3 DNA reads TGTGCCAGTAGCCGACAGAAAGGGGTTATCGGCTACACCTTC. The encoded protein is CASSRQKGVIGYTF.

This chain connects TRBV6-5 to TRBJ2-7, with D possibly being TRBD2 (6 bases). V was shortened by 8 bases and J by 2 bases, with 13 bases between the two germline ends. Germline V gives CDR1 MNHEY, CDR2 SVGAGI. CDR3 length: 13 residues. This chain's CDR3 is CASATGEPYEQYF. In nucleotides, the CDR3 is TGTGCCAGCGCTACGGGGGAACCCTACGAGCAGTACTTC.

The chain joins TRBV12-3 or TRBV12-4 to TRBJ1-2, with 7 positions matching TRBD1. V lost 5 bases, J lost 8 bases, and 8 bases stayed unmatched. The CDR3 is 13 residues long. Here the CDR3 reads CASSPTGPGGYTF. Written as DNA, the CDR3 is TGTGCCAGCAGTCCGACAGGGCCGGGGGGCTACACCTTC.

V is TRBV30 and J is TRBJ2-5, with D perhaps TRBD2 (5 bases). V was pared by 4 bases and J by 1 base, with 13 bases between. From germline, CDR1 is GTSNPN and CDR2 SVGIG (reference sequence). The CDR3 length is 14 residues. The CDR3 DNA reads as TGTGCCTGGACAACGGAGGAGACCCAAGAGACCCAGTACTTC. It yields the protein CAWTTEETQETQYF. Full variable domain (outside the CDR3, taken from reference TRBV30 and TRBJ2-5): SQTIHQWPATLVQPVGSPLSLECTVEGTSNPNLYWYRQAAGRGLQLLFYSVGIGQISSEVPQNLSASRPQDRQFILSSKKLLLSDSGFYLCAWTTEETQETQYFGPGTRLLVL.

The CDR3 protein is CASSGPGLAADTQYF. DNA of the CDR3: TGTGCCAGCAGCGGACCGGGACTAGCGGCAGATACGCAGTATTTT. The chain is built from TRBV5-4 and TRBJ2-3; the match to TRBD2 covers 11 bases. The trim removed 4 bases at V and 4 bases at J, leaving 5 bases unmatched. The germline V gene encodes CDR1 SGHNT and CDR2 YYREEE (reference sequence). The CDR3 has 15 residues.

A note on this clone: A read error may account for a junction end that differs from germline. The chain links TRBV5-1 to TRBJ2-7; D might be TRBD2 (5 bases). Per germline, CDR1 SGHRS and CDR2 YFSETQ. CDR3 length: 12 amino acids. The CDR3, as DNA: TGCGCCAGCAGTTTGGACTTCTACGAGCAGTACTTC. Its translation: CASSLDFYEQYF. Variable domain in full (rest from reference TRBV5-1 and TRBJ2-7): KAGVTQTPRYLIKTRGQQVTLSCSPISGHRSVSWYQQTPGQGLQFLFEYFSETQRNKGNFPGRFSGRQFSNSRSEMNVSTLELGDSALYLCASSLDFYEQYFGPGTRLTVT.